These 20 T cell receptor beta chains share one sample of origin, sequenced in a study of shared clonotypes between healthy human individuals. Data came from immunoSEQ multiplex PCR; TCRdb stores just in-frame clones and leaves some out. The repertoire holds 450,000 or so clones, with 60% to 80% as singletons. Sequenced material: PBMCs. Every receptor here comes from a woman aged 40 to 49 in good health. Some clones in this sample may be carry-over from other donors' samples.

This rearrangement joins TRBV9 to TRBJ2-7; a possible D gene is TRBD1 (6 bases). Between the trimmed V and J ends, which lost 0 bases and 1 base, there was a span of 8 bases. CDR1 and CDR2 from the germline V gene are SGDLS and YYNGEE. The CDR3 is made up of 14 amino acids. Here the CDR3 DNA reads TGTGCCAGCAGCGTAGACACAGGGTCCTACGAGCAGTACTTC. Its protein product is CASSVDTGSYEQYF.

The chain has TRBV6-4 and TRBJ2-3, with TRBD1 identical over 9 bases. The CDR3 is 14 residues long. Germline V lookup: CDR1 MRHNA, CDR2 SNTAGT. J was trimmed by 8 bases and V by 5 bases; bases with no gene match: 8. CDR3 sequence reads: CASSSGQGFGTQYF. The DNA for the CDR3 is TGTGCCAGCAGTTCGGGACAGGGTTTCGGTACGCAGTATTTT.

The chain combines TRBV7-3 with TRBJ2-3, with 9 bases identical to TRBD2. V gave up 1 base and J gave up 4 bases; unmatched junction bases: 6. The germline V gene has CDR1 SGHTA and CDR2 FQGTGA. This CDR3 region has 16 residues. CDR3 sequence reads: CASSLMASGTSDTQYF. In DNA, the CDR3 is TGTGCCAGCAGCTTAATGGCTAGCGGGACTTCAGATACGCAGTATTTT.

The chain employs TRBV19 and TRBJ2-7; either TRBD1 or TRBD2 may supply D (5 bases each). Germline loops: CDR1 LNHDA, CDR2 SQIVND (reference sequence). The CDR3 has 21 residues. V was trimmed by 7 bases and J by 3 bases, leaving 37 bases between them. The chain's CDR3 is CASMEPGMVWAPGTPLYEQYF. DNA for the CDR3: TGTGCCAGTATGGAACCAGGGATGGTCTGGGCTCCCGGGACCCCCCTCTACGAGCAGTACTTC.

Only a few counts were recorded for this clone. CDR3 protein: CAWKPLRSNYGYTF. CDR3 nucleotide sequence: TGTGCCTGGAAACCACTCAGGAGTAACTATGGCTACACCTTC. This rearrangement joins TRBV30 to TRBJ1-2; D uncertain. The CDR3 contains 14 residues. The V gene's germline CDR1 is GTSNPN and CDR2 SVGIG (reference sequence). V lost 4 bases, J lost 1 base, and 13 bases lay in between.

This CDR3 is CAIRWKGMNTEAFF. The CDR3 DNA sequence: TGTGCCATCAGGTGGAAAGGGATGAACACTGAAGCTTTCTTT. The V gene is TRBV10-3, the J gene TRBJ1-1; D remains unclear. Germline CDR1 and CDR2: ENHRY and SYGVKD. V lost 6 bases to trimming and J lost 0 bases, with 11 bases between them. The CDR3 totals 14 residues.

The J gene is TRBJ2-2, the V gene TRBV5-1; TRBD2 agrees at 12 bases. The ends lost 4 bases at V and 5 bases at J; junction bases unmatched: 9. This CDR3 region has 17 residues. CDR1 SGHRS and CDR2 YFSETQ come from the germline V gene. CDR3 DNA sequence: TGCGCCAGCAGCGATTCTGGACTAGCGGGACGGACCGGGGAGCTGTTTTTT. Encoded protein: CASSDSGLAGRTGELFF.

This chain connects TRBV19 to TRBJ2-7; 7 bases align to TRBD2. Germline V lookup: CDR1 LNHDA, CDR2 SQIVND (reference sequence). CDR3 size: 15 residues. The V and J ends lost 4 bases and 4 bases, in that order; junction bases with no gene match: 10. DNA for the CDR3: TGTGCCAGTAGTACCCCGGGGAGGGGTAAGTACGAGCAGTACTTC. This sequence encodes CASSTPGRGKYEQYF.

J is TRBJ1-2 and V is TRBV9, with D perhaps matching TRBD1 (5 bases). V was trimmed by 0 bases and J by 6 bases, leaving 12 bases between them. The CDR3 has 14 amino acids. Looked up from germline, CDR1 is SGDLS and CDR2 is YYNGEE. Here the CDR3 DNA reads TGTGCCAGCAGCGTAGGACAGAGGGGCGATGGCTACACCTTC. Translation gives CASSVGQRGDGYTF. Full variable domain (outside the CDR3, taken from reference TRBV9 and TRBJ1-2): DSGVTQTPKHLITATGQRVTLRCSPRSGDLSVYWYQQSLDQGLQFLIQYYNGEERAKGNILERFSAQQFPDLHSELNLSSLELGDSALYFCASSVGQRGDGYTFGSGTRLTVV.

V gene TRBV7-3 combines with J gene TRBJ2-1, with D perhaps TRBD2 (5 bases). V was pared by 2 bases and J by 3 bases, with 11 bases between. Germline V gene lookup returns CDR1 SGHTA and CDR2 FQGTGA. The CDR3 is 15 amino acids. CDR3 sequence reads: CASSLEPADYNEQFF. Written as DNA, the CDR3 is TGTGCCAGCAGCTTAGAGCCAGCGGACTACAATGAGCAGTTCTTC.

This rearrangement joins TRBV9 to TRBJ2-3; 11 nucleotides align to TRBD2. This CDR3 contains 15 residues. The germline V gene has CDR1 SGDLS and CDR2 YYNGEE. The junction had 4 bases not matched to a gene; V was cut back by 4 bases and J by 3 bases. The CDR3 DNA follows: TGTGCCAGCAGCCTTGGACTAGCGGGTACAGATACGCAGTATTTT. It specifies CASSLGLAGTDTQYF.

V and J are TRBV6-5 and TRBJ2-3, with D maybe TRBD2 (5 bases). The CDR3 consists of 14 residues. In germline, CDR1 is MNHEY, CDR2 SVGAGI. The V end lost 8 bases, the J end lost 0 bases, and 12 bases lay between the germline ends. This chain's CDR3 is CASGPGSSTDTQYF. DNA for the CDR3: TGTGCCAGCGGTCCGGGATCTAGCACAGATACGCAGTATTTT.

V and J are TRBV28 and TRBJ2-7, with 8 bases aligning to TRBD2. From germline, CDR1 is MDHEN and CDR2 SYDVKM. V shed 5 bases and J 3 bases; nucleotides not matched to a gene: 9. CDR3 length: 15 residues. For the CDR3, the DNA is TGTGCCAGCAGTCAGATACGGGGGGGGCACTACGAGCAGTACTTC. Its translation: CASSQIRGGHYEQYF.

The rearrangement joins TRBV29-1 to TRBJ1-3; D is unclear. The ends were cut back, 5 bases at V and 2 bases at J, with 7 bases in the middle. The CDR3 totals 12 residues. The germline gives CDR1 SQVTM, CDR2 ANQGSEA. The CDR3 DNA reads as TGCAGCGTTACCGGGACTGGAAACACCATATATTTT. Translating it yields CSVTGTGNTIYF.

The chain employs TRBV2 and TRBJ2-7; TRBD2 is a possible D gene (5 bases). The germline V and J ends were trimmed by 3 bases and 0 bases, with 9 bases remaining between them. Germline CDR1 reads SNHLY; CDR2 reads FYNNEI. This CDR3 is 14 amino acids long. This CDR3 is CASSDWRSSYEQYF. The CDR3 coding sequence is TGTGCCAGCAGTGATTGGAGGAGCTCCTACGAGCAGTACTTC.

This chain connects TRBV30 to TRBJ1-5; D not certain. CDR3 size: 13 residues. The germline V gene has CDR1 GTSNPN and CDR2 SVGIG (reference sequence). Trimming stripped 0 bases from V and 3 bases from J, with 6 bases between. The CDR3 DNA reads as TGTGCCTGGAGTGTAGCTCTCAATCAGCCCCAGCATTTT. It translates to CAWSVALNQPQHF.

The CDR3, as DNA: TGTGCCAGTAACTCCTGGGTAAATCAGCCCCAGCATTTT. Its translation is CASNSWVNQPQHF. V is TRBV28 and J is TRBJ1-5; D is uncertain. Germline V lookup: CDR1 MDHEN, CDR2 SYDVKM. The CDR3 contains 13 residues. The V and J ends lost 9 bases and 4 bases respectively, with 13 bases between them.

The chain combines TRBV21-1 with TRBJ2-3. TRBV21-1 is described as a pseudogene. The CDR3 runs to 16 residues. The CDR3 loop is CASSKVGVTSTDTQYF. CDR3 nucleotides: TGTGCCAGCAGCAAAGTGGGGGTAACGAGCACAGATACGCAGTATTTT.

This rearrangement joins TRBV5-1 to TRBJ2-7; 8 nucleotides align to TRBD1. J lost 5 bases, V lost 5 bases, and 6 bases had no gene match. Looked up from germline, CDR1 is SGHRS and CDR2 is YFSETQ. The CDR3 spans 13 residues. The CDR3 nucleotides read TGCGCCAGCAGGATGGACAGGGTAGACGAGCAGTACTTC. Translation gives CASRMDRVDEQYF.

As regards this clone: Since a far larger clone is one base different, this is likely a read error. The chain employs TRBV30 and TRBJ2-1, with D uncertain. The length of the CDR3 is 11 residues. CDR1 and CDR2 from the germline V gene are GTSNPN and SVGIG (reference sequence). The V gene lost 8 bases and the J gene lost 7 bases, with 12 bases spanning the gap. The CDR3 region is CARTLWNEQFF. The CDR3 nucleotides read TGTGCCAGGACCCTTTGGAATGAGCAGTTCTTC.